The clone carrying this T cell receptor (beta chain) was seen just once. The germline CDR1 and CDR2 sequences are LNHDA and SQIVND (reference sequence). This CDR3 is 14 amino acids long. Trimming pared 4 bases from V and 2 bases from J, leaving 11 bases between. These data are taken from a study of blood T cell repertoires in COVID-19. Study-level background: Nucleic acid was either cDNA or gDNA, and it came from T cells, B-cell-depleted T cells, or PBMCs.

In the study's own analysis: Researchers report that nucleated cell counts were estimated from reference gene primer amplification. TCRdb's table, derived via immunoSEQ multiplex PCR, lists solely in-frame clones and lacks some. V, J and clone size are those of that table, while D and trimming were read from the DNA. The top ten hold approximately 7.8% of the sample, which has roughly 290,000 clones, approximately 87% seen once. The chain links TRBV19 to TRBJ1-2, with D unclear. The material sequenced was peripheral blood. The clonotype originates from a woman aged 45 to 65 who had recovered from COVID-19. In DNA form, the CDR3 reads TGTGCCAGTAGTACCGTAGGAGGGAACTATGGCTACACCTTC. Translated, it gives CASSTVGGNYGYTF.